These 24 T cell receptor beta chains came from one sample sequenced in a study of OX40 agonist ivuxolimab in advanced cancers. The library was generated by the immunoSEQ multiplex PCR assay. TCRdb re-hosts the immuneACCESS table, in-frame sequences only. Its copies lack some clones; in the studies checked, an unresolved V gene accounts for under half of them, and the cause for the rest is not known. This sample gives around 66,000 clones in total; more than 65% of them show up just once. The ten largest account for about 4.8% of the sample. The material sequenced was CD4+ or CD8+ T cells sorted from blood, taken in a trial of the OX40 agonist ivuxolimab. These receptors came from an adult with an advanced solid tumor such as melanoma, head and neck, liver or kidney cancer.

The chain is built from TRBV28 and TRBJ2-7; the match to TRBD1 covers 9 bases. The J segment lost 5 bases and the V segment lost 2 bases, leaving 22 bases of the junction unmatched. This CDR3 is 20 amino acids long. Germline V gives CDR1 MDHEN, CDR2 SYDVKM. The CDR3 DNA sequence: TGTGCCAGCAGTTTAAGGCGATGGTGGACGAAAGGGACAGGGAGGGACGAGCAGTACTTC. Protein product: CASSLRRWWTKGTGRDEQYF.

This clone has only a few counts. The V and J genes are TRBV9 and TRBJ2-1; possibly TRBD1 or TRBD2 for D (5 bases each). V lost 8 bases to trimming and J lost 0 bases, with 15 bases between them. CDR1 and CDR2 from the germline V gene are SGDLS and YYNGEE. The CDR3 consists of 15 residues. In DNA, the CDR3 is TGTGCCAGTTCTCGTGGGGGTCCCTCCTACAATGAGCAGTTCTTC. It yields the protein CASSRGGPSYNEQFF.

The DNA of the CDR3 is TGTGCCAGCAGTATGACAGGGGGTAAGAATGAGCAGTTCTTC. As protein: CASSMTGGKNEQFF. This chain joins TRBV6-1 and TRBJ2-1; the match to TRBD1 covers 9 bases. This CDR3 spans 14 amino acids. Germline V CDR1 and CDR2: MNHNS, SASEGT. The junction had 6 bases not matched to a gene; V was cut back by 5 bases and J by 7 bases.

The CDR3 sequence: CASSLDLSYGEKLFF. The CDR3 DNA sequence: TGTGCCAGCAGTTTAGACCTCTCCTACGGGGAAAAACTGTTTTTT. V gene TRBV28 combines with J gene TRBJ1-4; D gene uncertain. The CDR3 is 15 amino acids. Germline assignment: CDR1 MDHEN and CDR2 SYDVKM. Trimming took 2 bases from V and 8 from J, leaving 15 bases between them. The whole variable domain, filled in from reference TRBV28 and TRBJ1-4, reads DVKVTQSSRYLVKRTGEKVFLECVQDMDHENMFWYRQDPGLGLRLIYFSYDVKMKEKGDIPEGYSVSREKKERFSLILESASTNQTSMYLCASSLDLSYGEKLFFGSGTQLSVL.

The rearrangement uses TRBV18 and TRBJ2-3; 8 nucleotides agree with TRBD2. This CDR3 region has 15 residues. Germline CDR1 reads KGHSH; CDR2 reads LQKENI. The V gene end was trimmed by 3 bases and the J gene end by 6 bases; junction bases not matched to a gene: 8. The CDR3 sequence: CASSPPGTGGDTQYF. The CDR3 DNA follows: TGTGCCAGCTCACCCCCGGGCACGGGGGGGGATACGCAGTATTTT.

The rearrangement links TRBV9 to TRBJ1-2; 9 nucleotides match TRBD1. Germline assignment: CDR1 SGDLS and CDR2 YYNGEE. Trimming cost V 3 bases and J 8 bases; bases outside gene matches: 8. The CDR3 runs 14 residues. CDR3 nucleotide sequence: TGTGCCAGCAGCGCAACAGGGGGCGCGGAAGGCTACACCTTC. As protein: CASSATGGAEGYTF.

J is TRBJ1-3 and V is TRBV7-2, with a possible D match to TRBD1 (5 bases). CDR1 and CDR2 from the germline V gene are SGHTA and FQGNSA. The CDR3 has 17 residues. V was shortened by 3 bases and J by 4 bases, with 19 bases between the two germline ends. The CDR3 region is CASSFYGQLSPGNTIYF. The CDR3 DNA reads TGTGCCAGCAGCTTTTACGGACAATTGTCCCCCGGAAACACCATATATTTT.

The table lists this clone with a count of one. V and J are TRBV29-1 and TRBJ1-1, with a tentative D call TRBD1 (6 bases). Looked up from germline, CDR1 is SQVTM and CDR2 is ANQGSEA. The CDR3 loop spans 13 amino acids. The CDR3 sequence is CRGASASNTEAFF. The CDR3 DNA reads as TGCAGGGGGGCGTCCGCAAGCAACACTGAAGCTTTCTTT.

This chain joins TRBV28 and TRBJ1-5, with unresolved D. The CDR3 is 16 residues long. Germline V gives CDR1 MDHEN, CDR2 SYDVKM. Trimming left V 3 bases short and J 2 bases short, with 14 bases between. CDR3 residues: CASSFFDLLRNQPQHF. DNA for the CDR3: TGTGCCAGCAGTTTCTTCGATCTACTACGCAATCAGCCCCAGCATTTT.

The chain employs TRBV7-2 and TRBJ1-3, with D uncertain. Trimming pared 1 base from V and 0 bases from J, leaving 10 bases between. This CDR3 spans 16 amino acids. The germline CDR1 and CDR2 sequences are SGHTA and FQGNSA. For the CDR3, the DNA is TGTGCCAGCAGCTTAGGAACGCCCGACTCTGGAAACACCATATATTTT. This codes for CASSLGTPDSGNTIYF.

This chain connects TRBV4-2 to TRBJ1-1; weak D call: TRBD1 (6 bases). The CDR3 spans 18 residues. Trimming removed 1 base from V and 1 base from J, with 19 bases in between. CDR1 and CDR2 (germline): LGHNA, YNFKEQ. CDR3: CASSQGDLTGIRNTEAFF. Written as DNA, the CDR3 is TGTGCCAGCAGCCAAGGGGATTTAACAGGGATCCGGAACACTGAAGCTTTCTTT.

The CDR3 DNA reads as TGTGCCAGCAGCTTAGTATTCGTGAACACTGAAGCTTTCTTT. This encodes CASSLVFVNTEAFF. V gene TRBV7-3 combines with J gene TRBJ1-1; D remains unclear. The CDR3 contains 14 residues. Germline CDR1 is SGHTA and CDR2 is FQGTGA. Trimming stripped 2 bases from V and 0 bases from J, with 7 bases between.

J is TRBJ1-2 and V is TRBV9, with D maybe TRBD1 (6 bases). Germline CDR1 is SGDLS and CDR2 is YYNGEE. The V and J ends lost 0 bases and 3 bases respectively, with 12 bases between them. The CDR3 has 15 residues. CDR3 nucleotides: TGTGCCAGCAGCGTAGATCTGGGGGCGGACTATGGCTACACCTTC. The encoded protein is CASSVDLGADYGYTF.

About this clone: This sample also contains other DNA sequences that code for the same CDR3. The V and J genes are TRBV29-1 and TRBJ1-2; TRBD1 agrees at 10 bases. The CDR3 spans 13 residues. CDR1 is SQVTM, CDR2 ANQGSEA, per germline. J gave up 4 bases and V 6 bases, and 5 bases lay outside the gene matches. The CDR3 coding sequence is TGCAGCGTCGTGACAGGGGGCGGCTATGGCTACACCTTC. The encoded protein is CSVVTGGGYGYTF.

V gene TRBV11-2 combines with J gene TRBJ2-1; 7 bases align to TRBD1. The CDR3 is made up of 12 amino acids. Per the germline V gene, CDR1 is SGHAT and CDR2 is FQNNGV. V dropped 5 bases and J dropped 9; count of bases not matched to a gene: 4. CDR3 in DNA: TGTGCCAGCAGCGAAAACAGGGGTGAGCAGTTCTTC. It is translated as CASSENRGEQFF.

J is TRBJ1-2 and V is TRBV7-2; no firm D call. The CDR3 totals 14 residues. V was pared by 6 bases and J by 4 bases, with 15 bases between. Germline V gene data show CDR1 as SGHTA and CDR2 as FQGNSA. The CDR3 reads CASSPPGRGYGYTF. CDR3 DNA: TGTGCCAGCAGTCCCCCTGGAAGAGGCTATGGCTACACCTTC.

This chain uses TRBV11-1 with TRBJ1-2; D remains unclear. V lost 0 bases and J 4 bases, leaving 12 bases between the germline ends. Germline assignment: CDR1 SGHAT and CDR2 FQDESV (reference sequence). This CDR3 has 15 amino acids. The CDR3 sequence: CASSLAGSGFYGYTF. The CDR3 DNA sequence: TGTGCCAGCAGCTTAGCTGGGTCCGGATTCTATGGCTACACCTTC.

This clone was picked up one time. This chain connects TRBV6-1 to TRBJ1-1, with D perhaps matching TRBD1 (6 bases). V was shortened by 7 bases and J by 3 bases, with 15 bases between the two germline ends. This CDR3 region has 14 residues. Germline V gene lookup returns CDR1 MNHNS and CDR2 SASEGT. Here the CDR3 reads CASKVSPGDTEAFF. Here the CDR3 DNA reads TGTGCCAGCAAAGTCAGTCCAGGGGACACTGAAGCTTTCTTT.

This clone was recorded only once. The V and J genes are TRBV5-1 and TRBJ1-4, with 9 bases identical to TRBD1. Germline V gene sequence: CDR1 SGHRS, CDR2 YFSETQ. The CDR3 totals 19 residues. V shed 0 bases and J 7 bases; nucleotides not matched to a gene: 16. The CDR3 region is CASSLAVQGAFSDSEKLFF. CDR3 DNA: TGCGCCAGCAGCTTGGCTGTACAGGGGGCCTTCTCGGATAGTGAAAAACTGTTTTTT.

This clone has just a few counts. This chain connects TRBV4-1 to TRBJ2-7; the match to TRBD2 covers 11 bases. This CDR3 is built from 15 residues. V shed 2 bases and J 5 bases; nucleotides not matched to a gene: 5. Germline V gives CDR1 MGHRA, CDR2 YSYEKL. The DNA for the CDR3 is TGCGCCAGCAGCCAACACGGGACTAGCGGCGACGAGCAGTACTTC. This gives the protein CASSQHGTSGDEQYF.

The chain couples TRBV14 to TRBJ2-5; TRBD2 agrees at 10 bases. J gave up 1 base and V 4 bases, and 3 bases lay outside the gene matches. There are 15 residues in the CDR3. Germline V gene data show CDR1 as SGHDN and CDR2 as FVKESK. CDR3: CASSPIAGGQETQYF. As DNA, the CDR3 is TGTGCCAGCAGCCCAATAGCGGGGGGCCAAGAGACCCAGTACTTC.

V and J are TRBV28 and TRBJ2-7; maybe TRBD2 (7 bases). Trimming removed 5 bases from V and 12 bases from J, with 26 bases in between. CDR3 length equals 15 residues. Germline CDR1 is MDHEN and CDR2 is SYDVKM. The CDR3 bases are TGTGCCAGCAGTACGATAGGACAGACTCCTGGGAGGGGGTACTTC. It codes for CASSTIGQTPGRGYF. The full variable domain, completed using reference TRBV28 and TRBJ2-7, is DVKVTQSSRYLVKRTGEKVFLECVQDMDHENMFWYRQDPGLGLRLIYFSYDVKMKEKGDIPEGYSVSREKKERFSLILESASTNQTSMYLCASSTIGQTPGRGYFGPGTRLTVT.

The chain is built from TRBV7-9 and TRBJ1-2; perhaps TRBD1 as D (5 bases). The germline V gene encodes CDR1 SEHNR and CDR2 FQNEAQ (reference sequence). The CDR3 covers 14 residues. Trimming took 5 bases from V and 8 from J, leaving 18 bases between them. The CDR3 bases are TGTGCCAGCAGCCCCCGGCGGGGGGTGGAGGGCTACACCTTC. Protein: CASSPRRGVEGYTF.

This chain links TRBV19 with TRBJ1-2, with 7 positions matching TRBD1. The CDR3 extends over 14 amino acids. CDR1 is LNHDA, CDR2 SQIVND, per germline (reference sequence). The ends lost 4 bases at V and 3 bases at J; junction bases unmatched: 5. DNA of the CDR3: TGTGCCAGTAGTACCGATGACAGGGACTATGGCTACACCTTC. Its translation: CASSTDDRDYGYTF.